The table lists the clone carrying this T cell receptor beta chain with a few counts. What it binds is not known. PCR used 60 Vbeta primers and 13 Jbeta primers. Per the study methods: Tens of millions of unique TCR beta chains, 9 million to 14 million shared, were counted in a later analysis. Produced via immunoSEQ multiplex PCR; TCRdb's table is partial and in-frame only. From that table come the V and J calls and clone size; the DNA was used to work out D and trimming. The sample includes 150,000 to 200,000 clones, 65% to 70% seen only once; the top ten take just under 4.5%. The sample comes from a study of cytomegalovirus exposure and HLA in healthy donors. Germline V gene sequence: CDR1 SGHVS, CDR2 FNYEAQ. Losses at the gene ends were 1 base for V and 4 bases for J; bases not matched to a gene: 10. The CDR3 has 17 amino acids. Findings and caveats of the study: Later analysis identified several of the most significant clusters that appeared linked to common viral pathogens. Rare sequences made up most TCRs, while some public TCRs were found in many donors.

This rearrangement joins TRBV7-6 to TRBJ1-1, with 9 bases lining up with TRBD1. This TCR derives from a woman aged 18-29 years in good health and CMV-seropositive. Sequencing was performed on PBMCs. The CDR3 bases are TGTGCCAGCAGCTTAGAGGGACAGGGAAAGGGAGCCACTGAAGCTTTCTTT. Protein: CASSLEGQGKGATEAFF.